This T cell receptor (beta chain) was observed in a study of shared T cell receptors in the human thymus. The CDR3 is made up of 14 amino acids. Germline-derived CDR1 and CDR2 are SGHVS and FQNEAQ. J was trimmed by 7 bases and V by 1 base; bases with no gene match: 5. Method: immunoSEQ multiplex PCR; TCRdb's copy keeps in-frame clones and lacks some. The sample gives hundreds of thousands of clones, approximately 78% of which show up once; 0.01% to 0.015% is in the top ten. This sample was also put to use in a study of human thymus T cells. That source notes: Corrective cardiac operations yielded the resected thymus tissue. Blood and thymic repertoires both appeared biased in V and J gene usage.

Specimen: thymocytes. The V gene is TRBV7-8, the J gene TRBJ2-7; 9 bases fit TRBD2. The receptor comes from a boy less than two years old with a congenital heart defect. The CDR3 DNA follows: TGTGCCAGCAGCTTAGGGGCGGGAGGGGTAGAGCAGTACTTC. This encodes CASSLGAGGVEQYF.